Within the sample, the clone carrying this T cell receptor beta chain is medium-sized. Its specificity is not known. CDR3 size: 15 residues. Looked up from germline, CDR1 is DFQATT and CDR2 is SNEGSKA (reference sequence). V shed 6 bases and J shed 6 bases, with 22 bases lying between them. This entry belongs to a study of vaccination and CD4 T cells after COVID-19. Indicated treatment: 10-day PBMC culture with coronavirus spike peptide pools or control peptides (ViraFEST assay). An Oncomine TCR Beta short-read assay was used to sequence the DNA from cultured CD4+ T cells. TCRdb independently ran MiXCR on the PCR reads; one entry per CDR3 protein. The data contain several thousand distinct CDR3 sequences, 15% to 20% of them singletons.

The sample taken for sequencing was CD4+ T cells from blood, cultured in vitro. The source is a human donor who had recovered from COVID-19. The chain employs TRBV20-1 and TRBJ2-3; D is possibly TRBD2 (6 bases). The CDR3: CSAPSPWRAGDTQYF. The CDR3 DNA sequence: TGCAGTGCCCCGAGCCCCTGGAGGGCGGGGGATACGCAGTATTTT.